This passage covers 3 T cell receptor beta chains from one sample sequenced in a study of CXCR3-negative and CXCR3-positive naive CD8 T cells. The study, taken as a whole, reports: Hydrophobicity was higher for TRB CDR3s found in CXCR3-positive naive cells than in CXCR3-negative naive cells.

Their recognized antigens are unknown. 5' RACE with UMI labels generated the TRB cDNA libraries. TCRdb reprocessed the 5' RACE reads and keeps a single row for each CDR3 protein, giving no DNA. This sample's table has about 98,000 distinct CDR3 sequences. The sequencing sample was made of naive CXCR3+ CD8+ T cells from blood. Subset meaning: CD45RO-CCR7+CD27+CD95- naive CD8+ T cells expressing CXCR3 (TNR3+). These receptors were obtained from a human donor in good health. Some clones in this sample may be carry-over from other donors' samples.

The CDR3 here is CASSLRGQVELFF. The chain couples TRBV27 to TRBJ2-2; the TCRdb call, TRBD1, lacks DNA for checking. Germline loops: CDR1 MNHEY, CDR2 SMNVEV (reference sequence). The CDR3 covers 13 residues.

The V gene is TRBV5-1, the J gene TRBJ2-7; the TCRdb call, TRBD1, lacks DNA for checking. This CDR3 is built from 15 residues. Germline loops: CDR1 SGHRS, CDR2 YFSETQ. This CDR3 reads CASSLAWDRVYEQYF.

This chain uses TRBV5-5 with TRBJ2-7; lacking DNA, the TRBD1 call made by TCRdb goes unchecked. The CDR3 has 16 amino acids. Germline CDR1 reads SGHKS; CDR2 reads YYEKEE (reference sequence). The CDR3 here is CASSLNSPGNPAEQYF.